The rows below give T cell receptor beta chains drawn from one sample of a study of T cell responses to AZD1222 COVID-19 vaccine. Repertoires were generated with immunoSEQ multiplex PCR, while TCRdb's copy carries only in-frame clones and drops some. The table includes about 110,000 clones, about 88% detected once. The sample was peripheral blood, taken on day 0 of AZD1222 vaccination. These receptor sequences come from an adult in good health. CDR3s include the opening cysteine and the closing phenylalanine or tryptophan. The order of the fields is CDR3 protein, CDR3 DNA, J gene, clone size, V gene, D gene. The D gene is left open where the match is weak. The size field is filled for only some rows; it gives once, few, many or a size class.

cdr3_aa: CAIRSEASSGNTIYF; cdr3_nt: TGTGCCATCAGATCGGAGGCGAGCTCTGGAAACACCATATATTTT; j_call: TRBJ1-3; clone_size: -; v_call: TRBV10-3; d_call: -
cdr3_aa: CASSETGNSPLHF; cdr3_nt: TGTGCCAGTAGTGAGACCGGTAATTCACCCCTCCACTTT; j_call: TRBJ1-6; clone_size: -; v_call: TRBV19; d_call: -
cdr3_aa: CASSLRAGVSIGYTF; cdr3_nt: TGTGCCAGTAGTTTGCGGGCCGGGGTTTCGATTGGCTACACCTTC; j_call: TRBJ1-2; clone_size: once; v_call: TRBV19; d_call: -
cdr3_aa: CASSVNTDNSPLHF; cdr3_nt: TGTGCCAGCAGCGTAAACACAGATAATTCACCCCTCCACTTT; j_call: TRBJ1-6; clone_size: -; v_call: TRBV9; d_call: -
cdr3_aa: CATRGTGTGVPDTQYF; cdr3_nt: TGTGCCACCAGGGGGACCGGGACAGGGGTCCCAGATACGCAGTATTTT; j_call: TRBJ2-3; clone_size: -; v_call: TRBV24-1; d_call: TRBD1
cdr3_aa: CASSVAPGTTTYEQYF; cdr3_nt: TGTGCCAGCAGCGTAGCACCGGGGACTACTACCTACGAGCAGTACTTC; j_call: TRBJ2-7; clone_size: -; v_call: TRBV9; d_call: TRBD2
cdr3_aa: CASSTGQGLSTNEKLFF; cdr3_nt: TGCGCCAGCAGCACGGGACAGGGCTTATCAACTAATGAAAAACTGTTTTTT; j_call: TRBJ1-4; clone_size: -; v_call: TRBV5-1; d_call: TRBD1
cdr3_aa: CASSAGQGVYEQYF; cdr3_nt: TGTGCCAGCAGCGCCGGACAGGGGGTATACGAGCAGTACTTC; j_call: TRBJ2-7; clone_size: -; v_call: TRBV9; d_call: TRBD1
cdr3_aa: CASSPSYNEQFF; cdr3_nt: TGTGCCAGCAGTCCATCCTACAATGAGCAGTTCTTC; j_call: TRBJ2-1; clone_size: -; v_call: TRBV6-5; d_call: -
cdr3_aa: CASSPPLGQGLDTGELFF; cdr3_nt: TGTGCCAGTAGTCCTCCCCTCGGTCAGGGGTTGGACACCGGGGAGCTGTTTTTT; j_call: TRBJ2-2; clone_size: few; v_call: TRBV19; d_call: -
cdr3_aa: CASSQTADYGYTF; cdr3_nt: TGTGCCAGCAGCCAAACAGCGGACTATGGCTACACCTTC; j_call: TRBJ1-2; clone_size: -; v_call: TRBV7-9; d_call: -
cdr3_aa: CASSQDLPTGSVTDTQYF; cdr3_nt: TGTGCCAGCAGCCAAGATTTACCTACAGGCAGCGTTACAGATACGCAGTATTTT; j_call: TRBJ2-3; clone_size: -; v_call: TRBV3-1/TRBV3-2; d_call: -
cdr3_aa: CASSPGPGTDTQYF; cdr3_nt: TGTGCCAGCAGCCCTGGGCCGGGGACAGATACGCAGTATTTT; j_call: TRBJ2-3; clone_size: -; v_call: TRBV5-6; d_call: -
cdr3_aa: CASTLQGTNTEAFF; cdr3_nt: TGTGCCAGTACCCTACAGGGGACGAACACTGAAGCTTTCTTT; j_call: TRBJ1-1; clone_size: -; v_call: TRBV19; d_call: TRBD1
cdr3_aa: CASSRSSGEQFF; cdr3_nt: TGTGCCAGCAGCAGGTCTAGCGGTGAGCAGTTCTTC; j_call: TRBJ2-1; clone_size: -; v_call: TRBV7-2; d_call: TRBD2
cdr3_aa: CASCDKGADTQYF; cdr3_nt: TGTGCCAGTTGCGACAAGGGGGCCGATACGCAGTATTTT; j_call: TRBJ2-3; clone_size: -; v_call: TRBV6-5; d_call: TRBD1
cdr3_aa: CASSWGGAIGYTF; cdr3_nt: TGTGCCAGTAGTTGGGGGGGCGCGATTGGCTACACCTTC; j_call: TRBJ1-2; clone_size: -; v_call: TRBV19; d_call: -
cdr3_aa: CASSLGVGRLLTYEQYF; cdr3_nt: TGTGCCAGCAGCTTAGGGGTTGGGCGACTTCTAACCTACGAGCAGTACTTC; j_call: TRBJ2-7; clone_size: once; v_call: TRBV7-2; d_call: -
cdr3_aa: CASTPSRGAYGYTF; cdr3_nt: TGTGCCAGCACCCCATCGAGGGGAGCGTATGGCTACACCTTC; j_call: TRBJ1-2; clone_size: -; v_call: TRBV3-1/TRBV3-2; d_call: -
cdr3_aa: CASSYSGRATEAFF; cdr3_nt: TGTGCCAGCAGTTATTCCGGGAGGGCCACTGAAGCTTTCTTT; j_call: TRBJ1-1; clone_size: -; v_call: TRBV6-5; d_call: -
cdr3_aa: CASSLVWGLANEKLFF; cdr3_nt: TGTGCCAGCAGCTTAGTTTGGGGGCTGGCTAATGAAAAACTGTTTTTT; j_call: TRBJ1-4; clone_size: -; v_call: TRBV7-2; d_call: -
cdr3_aa: CASSRQWTANTEAFF; cdr3_nt: TGTGCCAGCAGCAGGCAATGGACAGCTAACACTGAAGCTTTCTTT; j_call: TRBJ1-1; clone_size: once; v_call: TRBV14; d_call: -
cdr3_aa: CASSFGTYNEQFF; cdr3_nt: TGTGCCAGCAGCTTCGGGACCTACAATGAGCAGTTCTTC; j_call: TRBJ2-1; clone_size: -; v_call: TRBV7-3; d_call: -
cdr3_aa: CASSMGVLAGVAGELFF; cdr3_nt: TGTGCCAGTAGTATGGGGGTTCTAGCGGGGGTCGCCGGGGAGCTGTTTTTT; j_call: TRBJ2-2; clone_size: few; v_call: TRBV19; d_call: TRBD2
cdr3_aa: CSAPSGNEQFF; cdr3_nt: TGCAGTGCTCCATCCGGCAATGAGCAGTTCTTC; j_call: TRBJ2-1; clone_size: -; v_call: TRBV20-1; d_call: -
cdr3_aa: CASSLPSGAQSEQFF; cdr3_nt: TGTGCCAGCAGTTTACCTAGCGGAGCTCAGAGCGAGCAGTTCTTC; j_call: TRBJ2-1; clone_size: -; v_call: TRBV28; d_call: TRBD2
cdr3_aa: CASSLPIGRTGNTIYF; cdr3_nt: TGTGCCAGCAGTTTACCCATTGGGAGAACTGGAAACACCATATATTTT; j_call: TRBJ1-3; clone_size: once; v_call: TRBV28; d_call: -
cdr3_aa: CASSPTTGGANYGYTF; cdr3_nt: TGCGCCAGCAGCCCCACGACAGGGGGCGCCAACTATGGCTACACCTTC; j_call: TRBJ1-2; clone_size: -; v_call: TRBV5-1; d_call: TRBD1
cdr3_aa: CASSVQTAASYNEQFF; cdr3_nt: TGTGCCAGCAGCGTACAGACTGCCGCTTCCTACAATGAGCAGTTCTTC; j_call: TRBJ2-1; clone_size: -; v_call: TRBV9; d_call: -
cdr3_aa: CASSFGSGNTGELFF; cdr3_nt: TGCGCCAGCAGCTTCGGGTCCGGAAACACCGGGGAGCTGTTTTTT; j_call: TRBJ2-2; clone_size: -; v_call: TRBV5-1; d_call: -
cdr3_aa: CASSALTVNTEAFF; cdr3_nt: TGTGCCAGCTCAGCCCTAACAGTGAACACTGAAGCTTTCTTT; j_call: TRBJ1-1; clone_size: -; v_call: TRBV18; d_call: -
cdr3_aa: CASSSGAYTQYF; cdr3_nt: TGTGCCAGCAGCTCAGGGGCCTATACGCAGTATTTT; j_call: TRBJ2-3; clone_size: -; v_call: TRBV5-6; d_call: -
cdr3_aa: CASSTTGTGGFETQYF; cdr3_nt: TGTGCCAGCAGCACCACCGGGACAGGGGGCTTTGAGACCCAGTACTTC; j_call: TRBJ2-5; clone_size: -; v_call: TRBV7-2; d_call: TRBD1
cdr3_aa: CASSFRAEQYF; cdr3_nt: TGTGCCAGCAGTTTTCGAGCCGAGCAGTACTTC; j_call: TRBJ2-7; clone_size: -; v_call: TRBV28; d_call: -
cdr3_aa: CASSVTGLNEQFF; cdr3_nt: TGTGCCAGCAGTGTTACCGGGCTCAATGAGCAGTTCTTC; j_call: TRBJ2-1; clone_size: -; v_call: TRBV2; d_call: -
cdr3_aa: CASTANRRTGEKLFF; cdr3_nt: TGTGCCAGCACAGCAAATCGCCGCACCGGGGAAAAACTGTTTTTT; j_call: TRBJ1-4; clone_size: few; v_call: TRBV7-9; d_call: -
cdr3_aa: CAWSVSGGGYTF; cdr3_nt: TGTGCCTGGAGTGTATCGGGGGGAGGCTACACCTTC; j_call: TRBJ1-2; clone_size: -; v_call: TRBV30; d_call: -
cdr3_aa: CASSDHRGRMNNEQFF; cdr3_nt: TGTGCCAGCAGTGACCATAGGGGGCGGATGAACAATGAGCAGTTCTTC; j_call: TRBJ2-1; clone_size: -; v_call: TRBV6-1; d_call: TRBD1
cdr3_aa: CSARVNSPLHF; cdr3_nt: TGCAGTGCTAGGGTCAATTCACCCCTCCACTTT; j_call: TRBJ1-6; clone_size: -; v_call: TRBV20-1; d_call: -
cdr3_aa: CASSFWRTSTDTQYF; cdr3_nt: TGTGCCAGCAGTTTTTGGCGGACCAGCACAGATACGCAGTATTTT; j_call: TRBJ2-3; clone_size: -; v_call: TRBV27; d_call: -
cdr3_aa: CASHRREGVRSEAFF; cdr3_nt: TGTGCCAGCCACCGACGGGAGGGCGTCCGATCTGAAGCTTTCTTT; j_call: TRBJ1-1; clone_size: -; v_call: TRBV6-6; d_call: -
cdr3_aa: CASSLDGSRNEQYF; cdr3_nt: TGTGCCAGCAGCTTAGATGGTAGTAGGAACGAGCAGTACTTC; j_call: TRBJ2-7; clone_size: -; v_call: TRBV11-2; d_call: -
cdr3_aa: CASSPGQGSKVTEAFF; cdr3_nt: TGTGCCAGCAGCCCGGGACAGGGGAGTAAGGTTACTGAAGCTTTCTTT; j_call: TRBJ1-1; clone_size: -; v_call: TRBV5-6; d_call: TRBD1
cdr3_aa: CASTQGPPEDYGYTF; cdr3_nt: TGTGCCAGCACCCAAGGTCCTCCCGAGGACTATGGCTACACCTTC; j_call: TRBJ1-2; clone_size: -; v_call: TRBV5-6; d_call: -
cdr3_aa: CVRSLIRPGPQDGNTIYF; cdr3_nt: TGTGTCAGAAGCTTAATTAGGCCGGGGCCCCAAGACGGAAACACCATATATTTT; j_call: TRBJ1-3; clone_size: -; v_call: TRBV7-5; d_call: -
cdr3_aa: CASSSFRQGGYGYTF; cdr3_nt: TGTGCCAGTAGTTCATTCAGACAGGGAGGCTATGGCTACACCTTC; j_call: TRBJ1-2; clone_size: few; v_call: TRBV19; d_call: TRBD1
cdr3_aa: CASSFRVGGYTF; cdr3_nt: TGTGCCAGCAGTTTCAGGGTCGGGGGCTACACCTTC; j_call: TRBJ1-2; clone_size: -; v_call: TRBV12-3/TRBV12-4; d_call: -